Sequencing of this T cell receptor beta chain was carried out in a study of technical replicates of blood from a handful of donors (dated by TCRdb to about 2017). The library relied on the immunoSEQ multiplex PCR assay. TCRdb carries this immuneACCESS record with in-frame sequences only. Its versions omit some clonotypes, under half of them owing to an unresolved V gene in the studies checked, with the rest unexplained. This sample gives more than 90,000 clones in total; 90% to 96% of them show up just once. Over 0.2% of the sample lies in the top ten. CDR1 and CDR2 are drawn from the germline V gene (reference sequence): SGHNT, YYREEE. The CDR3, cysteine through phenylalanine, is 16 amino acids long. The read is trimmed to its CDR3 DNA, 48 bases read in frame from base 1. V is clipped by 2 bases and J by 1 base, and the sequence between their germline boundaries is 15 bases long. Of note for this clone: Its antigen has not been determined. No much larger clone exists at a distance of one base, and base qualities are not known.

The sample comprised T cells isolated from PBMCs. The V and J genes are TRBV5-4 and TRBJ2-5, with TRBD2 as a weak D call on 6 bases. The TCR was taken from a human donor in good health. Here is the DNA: TGTGCCAGCAGCTTCTTTGGCGGGGTCACCCAAGAGACCCAGTACTTC. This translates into CASSFFGGVTQETQYF.